Each of the 28 T cell receptor beta chains below was sequenced from the same sample in a study of cytotoxic CD8 clonotypes in ibrutinib-treated CLL. Data came from immunoSEQ multiplex PCR; TCRdb stores just in-frame clones and leaves some out. The table has 70,000 to 85,000 clones, 70% to 90% seen once. The input for sequencing was PBMCs, taken at disease progression, from a patient treated with ibrutinib. Every receptor here comes from a human donor with chronic lymphocytic leukemia.

V gene TRBV6-1 combines with J gene TRBJ1-2; perhaps TRBD1 as D (6 bases). The V and J ends lost 4 bases and 8 bases respectively, with 14 bases between them. This CDR3 comprises 13 residues. Germline V CDR1 and CDR2: MNHNS, SASEGT. CDR3 DNA sequence: TGTGCCAGCAGTGTGGACAGACGAAGGGGCTACACCTTC. Its protein is CASSVDRRRGYTF.

The V and J genes are TRBV5-1 and TRBJ1-1; D is unresolved. The ends were cut back, 1 base at V and 7 bases at J, with 8 bases in the middle. This CDR3 contains 12 residues. Per germline, CDR1 SGHRS and CDR2 YFSETQ. DNA for the CDR3: TGCGCCAGCAGCTTGTACGGGGTTGAAGCTTTCTTT. Translated, it gives CASSLYGVEAFF.

This chain uses TRBV20-1 with TRBJ2-7; tentatively, D is TRBD2 (6 bases). The germline gives CDR1 DFQATT, CDR2 SNEGSKA (reference sequence). This CDR3 region has 11 residues. Between the trimmed V and J ends, which lost 8 bases and 5 bases, there was a span of 13 bases. CDR3 DNA: TGCAGTTTTGCCGGGAGCGACGAGCAGTACTTC. It codes for CSFAGSDEQYF.

The CDR3 sequence is CAIMRQGSYYGYTF. The DNA for the CDR3 is TGTGCCATCATGCGACAGGGTTCATACTATGGCTACACCTTC. This rearrangement joins TRBV10-3 to TRBJ1-2, with 7 bases that match TRBD1. This CDR3 is built from 14 residues. Per the germline V gene, CDR1 is ENHRY and CDR2 is SYGVKD. J gave up 3 bases and V 7 bases, and 8 bases lay outside the gene matches.

This chain joins TRBV5-4 and TRBJ1-1, with a tentative D call TRBD1 (5 bases). CDR1 and CDR2 (germline): SGHNT, YYREEE (reference sequence). The V end lost 4 bases, the J end lost 4 bases, and 11 bases lay between the germline ends. CDR3 size: 13 residues. The CDR3 loop is CASSLGTGTEAFF. CDR3 coding DNA: TGTGCCAGCAGCCTCGGGACGGGCACTGAAGCTTTCTTT. The whole variable domain, remainder taken from reference TRBV5-4 and TRBJ1-1, is ETGVTQSPTHLIKTRGQQVTLRCSSQSGHNTVSWYQQALGQGPQFIFQYYREEENGRGNFPPRFSGLQFPNYSSELNVNALELDDSALYLCASSLGTGTEAFFGQGTRLTVV.

V gene TRBV5-1 combines with J gene TRBJ2-7; D assignment may be TRBD1 or TRBD2 (5 bases each). This CDR3 comprises 13 residues. Trimming removed 3 bases at V and 9 bases at J, with 16 bases between. Germline loops: CDR1 SGHRS, CDR2 YFSETQ. The CDR3 nucleotides are TGCGCCAGCAGCTCCGGGACCGGCTACAGGCAGTACTTC. Translation: CASSSGTGYRQYF.

This sequence joins TRBV7-8 and TRBJ2-3; TRBD1 matches at 7 bases. Germline values: CDR1 SGHVS, CDR2 FQNEAQ. The CDR3 is made up of 14 amino acids. The ends lost 6 bases at V and 8 bases at J; junction bases unmatched: 11. This chain's CDR3 is CASRSGQATGTQYF. The CDR3 DNA is TGTGCCAGCAGAAGTGGACAGGCAACGGGTACGCAGTATTTT.

This rearrangement joins TRBV2 to TRBJ1-3; D is uncertain. The CDR3 loop spans 12 amino acids. V was pared by 4 bases and J by 15 bases, with 16 bases between. Germline CDR1 and CDR2: SNHLY and FYNNEI. CDR3 amino acids: CASSVRAHGQYF. The CDR3 DNA reads as TGTGCCAGCAGTGTTCGGGCCCACGGCCAATATTTT.

This clone was found once. The chain combines TRBV7-3 with TRBJ2-5, with a tentative D call TRBD2 (5 bases). This CDR3 region has 14 residues. Germline CDR1 and CDR2: SGHTA and FQGTGA. Trimming took 0 bases from V and 4 from J, leaving 9 bases between them. The CDR3 region is CASSLTNGGETQYF. The CDR3 DNA reads as TGTGCCAGCAGCTTAACAAATGGAGGAGAGACCCAGTACTTC.

The J gene is TRBJ2-3, the V gene TRBV6-1; unclear D gene. The CDR3 covers 13 residues. Deletions cut 1 base from V and 2 bases from J, with 4 bases between. Germline-derived CDR1 and CDR2 are MNHNS and SASEGT. This chain's CDR3 is CASSEGFTDTQYF. The DNA of the CDR3 is TGTGCCAGCAGTGAAGGGTTCACAGATACGCAGTATTTT.

The chain couples TRBV7-6 to TRBJ2-5; 9 bases align to TRBD1. Per the germline V gene, CDR1 is SGHVS and CDR2 is FNYEAQ. CDR3 length: 13 amino acids. After removal of 5 bases from V and 4 bases from J, the junction contained 2 bases not matched to a gene. The CDR3 DNA sequence: TGTGCCAGCAGCCGGACAGGGGTAGAGACCCAGTACTTC. This gives the protein CASSRTGVETQYF.

The chain employs TRBV5-4 and TRBJ2-5; no firm D call. The V gene's germline CDR1 is SGHNT and CDR2 YYREEE (reference sequence). The CDR3 runs 15 residues. V was clipped by 0 bases and J by 5 bases, with 14 bases between them. CDR3 residues: CASSLAATRWETQYF. The CDR3 nucleotides read TGTGCCAGCAGCTTGGCGGCTACCCGTTGGGAGACCCAGTACTTC.

The chain has TRBV28 and TRBJ1-2; D gene uncertain. CDR3 length: 11 amino acids. The germline CDR1 and CDR2 sequences are MDHEN and SYDVKM. The V end was cut by 6 bases, the J end by 2 bases, with 4 bases between. In nucleotides, the CDR3 is TGTGCCAGCAGGTCGAACTATGGCTACACCTTC. As protein: CASRSNYGYTF.

V usage is TRBV10-3 and J usage is TRBJ1-1; 7 bases map to TRBD1. CDR1 is ENHRY and CDR2 is SYGVKD in the germline V gene. This CDR3 contains 14 residues. The V gene end was trimmed by 6 bases and the J gene end by 8 bases; junction bases not matched to a gene: 12. Here the CDR3 DNA reads TGTGCCATCAGCCTTCGAGGACAGGCGTTCGAAGCTTTCTTT. Translation: CAISLRGQAFEAFF.

This chain joins TRBV9 and TRBJ2-3; tentative D call: TRBD1 (8 bases). Germline V gives CDR1 SGDLS, CDR2 YYNGEE. The CDR3 covers 15 residues. Trimming removed 3 bases at V and 1 base at J, with 12 bases between. Here the CDR3 DNA reads TGTGCCAGCAGCGGACAGGGGAGGGGCACAGATACGCAGTATTTT. The encoded protein is CASSGQGRGTDTQYF.

The chain has TRBV2 and TRBJ1-5; 7 bases align to TRBD1. The CDR3 runs 16 residues. V lost 7 bases, J lost 4 bases, and 13 bases stayed unmatched. CDR1 is SNHLY and CDR2 is FYNNEI in the germline V gene. CDR3 residues: CASTNTQGLGNQPQHF. The CDR3, as DNA: TGTGCCAGCACCAACACACAGGGGTTGGGGAATCAGCCCCAGCATTTT.

The V call is TRBV4-1, the J call TRBJ2-6, with 7 bases identical to TRBD1. Germline CDR1 and CDR2: MGHRA and YSYEKL. The CDR3 is 18 residues long. The V segment lost 5 bases and the J segment 0 bases; nucleotides outside the gene matches: 10. The CDR3 protein is CASSAPGTAYSGANVLTF. For the CDR3, the DNA is TGCGCCAGCAGCGCACCCGGGACAGCGTACTCTGGGGCCAACGTCCTGACTTTC.

On this clone itself: Other nucleotide sequences in the sample specify the same CDR3. The chain couples TRBV7-9 to TRBJ1-2, with 7 bases matching TRBD1. CDR3 size: 13 residues. J lost 4 bases, V lost 3 bases, and 2 bases had no gene match. Germline-derived CDR1 and CDR2 are SEHNR and FQNEAQ (reference sequence). CDR3: CASSLGTVYGYTF. CDR3 sequence (DNA): TGTGCCAGCAGCTTGGGGACAGTCTATGGCTACACCTTC.

The chain recombines TRBV30 with TRBJ2-3; 7 bases match TRBD2. The CDR3 is 13 residues long. Germline values: CDR1 GTSNPN, CDR2 SVGIG (reference sequence). With 5 bases clipped from V and 4 bases from J, the junction kept 6 bases outside the gene matches. The CDR3 here is CAWAGGGPDTQYF. The CDR3 DNA sequence: TGTGCCTGGGCGGGCGGGGGACCAGATACGCAGTATTTT.

The chain uses TRBV19 and TRBJ2-7; D gene uncertain. The germline gives CDR1 LNHDA, CDR2 SQIVND (reference sequence). V shed 5 bases and J shed 6 bases, with 8 bases lying between them. The CDR3 has 11 residues. The CDR3 DNA sequence: TGTGCCAGTAGTGACGGCCCCGAGCAGTACTTC. Its protein product is CASSDGPEQYF.

This clone was found once. The J gene is TRBJ2-4, the V gene TRBV19; D uncertain. The germline CDR1 and CDR2 sequences are LNHDA and SQIVND (reference sequence). The V end lost 4 bases, the J end lost 8 bases, and 12 bases lay between the germline ends. The CDR3 length is 13 residues. CDR3 sequence: CASSNRPKDIQYF. CDR3 bases: TGTGCCAGTAGTAATAGACCCAAGGACATTCAGTACTTC.

The table lists this clone with a count of one. This chain joins TRBV11-2 and TRBJ2-3, with unresolved D. The CDR3 sequence is 13 residues long. Germline loops: CDR1 SGHAT, CDR2 FQNNGV. V was shortened by 3 bases and J by 2 bases, with 6 bases between the two germline ends. The CDR3 nucleotides read TGTGCCAGCAGCTTGGATGACACAGATACGCAGTATTTT. Translating it yields CASSLDDTDTQYF.

This chain links TRBV10-3 with TRBJ2-2; D is perhaps TRBD1 or TRBD2 (7 bases each). Germline CDR1 is ENHRY and CDR2 is SYGVKD. The length of the CDR3 is 15 residues. V was trimmed by 9 bases and J by 3 bases, leaving 17 bases between them. Here the CDR3 DNA reads TGTGCCATTCAGGGAGGGGGCACTTACACCGGGGAGCTGTTTTTT. Translated: CAIQGGGTYTGELFF.

This chain joins TRBV10-1 and TRBJ2-5; no firm D call. Trimming took 0 bases from V and 2 from J, leaving 7 bases between them. Germline CDR1 and CDR2: WNHNN and SYGVQD (reference sequence). The CDR3 extends over 14 amino acids. The CDR3 bases are TGCGCCAGCAGTGAGTCTGGTCCTCAAGAGACCCAGTACTTC. Its translation is CASSESGPQETQYF.

CDR3 nucleotide sequence: TGTGCCAGCAGTTTCCCCAGGGCGTCCATTAATCAGCCCCAGCATTTT. It specifies CASSFPRASINQPQHF. The chain employs TRBV6-6 and TRBJ1-5; tentatively, D is TRBD1 (5 bases). Looked up from germline, CDR1 is MNHNY and CDR2 is SVGAGI (reference sequence). This CDR3 comprises 16 residues. Trimming left V 4 bases short and J 4 bases short, with 17 bases between.

The chain is built from TRBV14 and TRBJ1-2; D may be TRBD1 (6 bases). The CDR3 totals 18 residues. Germline loops: CDR1 SGHDN, CDR2 FVKESK. V shed 0 bases and J shed 2 bases, with 19 bases lying between them. For the CDR3, the DNA is TGTGCCAGCAGCCAAGATTACTGGAGTGGGACACCGAACTATGGCTACACCTTC. Its protein product is CASSQDYWSGTPNYGYTF.

The chain employs TRBV7-3 and TRBJ2-1; D not resolved. The CDR3 contains 16 residues. Germline loops: CDR1 SGHTA, CDR2 FQGTGA. V gave up 1 base and J gave up 3 bases, with 13 bases separating them. Written as DNA, the CDR3 is TGTGCCAGCAGCTTAATACGTGTACAAAACTACAATGAGCAGTTCTTC. Residues: CASSLIRVQNYNEQFF.

The chain is built from TRBV4-2 and TRBJ2-3; no clear D gene. CDR3 length: 15 residues. Trimming took 1 base from V and 2 from J, leaving 10 bases between them. The germline CDR1 and CDR2 sequences are LGHNA and YNFKEQ. This chain's CDR3 is CASSQGGRNTDTQYF. The CDR3 nucleotides read TGTGCCAGCAGCCAAGGTGGGCGGAACACAGATACGCAGTATTTT.